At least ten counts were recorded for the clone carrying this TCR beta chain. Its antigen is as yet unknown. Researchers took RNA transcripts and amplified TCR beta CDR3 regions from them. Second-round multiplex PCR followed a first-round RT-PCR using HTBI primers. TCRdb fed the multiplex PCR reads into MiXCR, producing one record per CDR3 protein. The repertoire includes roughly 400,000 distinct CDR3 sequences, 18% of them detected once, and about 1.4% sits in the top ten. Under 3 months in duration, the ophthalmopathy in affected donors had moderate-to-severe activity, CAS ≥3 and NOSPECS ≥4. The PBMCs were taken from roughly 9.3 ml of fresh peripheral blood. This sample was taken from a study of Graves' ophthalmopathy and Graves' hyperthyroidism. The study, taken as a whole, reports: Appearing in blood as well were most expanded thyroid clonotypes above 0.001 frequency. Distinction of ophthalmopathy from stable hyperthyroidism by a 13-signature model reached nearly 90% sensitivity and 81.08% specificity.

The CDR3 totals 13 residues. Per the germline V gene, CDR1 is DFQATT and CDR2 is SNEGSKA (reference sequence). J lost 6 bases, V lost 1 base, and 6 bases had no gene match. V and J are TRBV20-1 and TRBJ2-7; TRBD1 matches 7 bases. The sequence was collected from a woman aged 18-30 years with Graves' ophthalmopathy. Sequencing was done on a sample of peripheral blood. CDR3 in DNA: TGCAGTGCTAGAGCTACGACAGGGAGCGAGCAGTACTTC. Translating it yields CSARATTGSEQYF.